One and the same sample provided the 25 T cell receptor beta chains below, sequenced in a study of post-analysis software for immune sequencing data. Whole-study findings and limits: Five TRBV segments were more frequent in patients than controls; TRBV5-6, TRBV5-1 and TRBV20-1 belonged to this group.

Sequencing libraries made from TCR beta cDNA carried unique molecular identifiers. From the PCR reads, TCRdb called clonotypes with MiXCR, one entry per CDR3 protein. The table includes about 770,000 distinct CDR3 sequences, 35% to 55% detected once. These receptors' antigens are unknown. Sequencing was performed on blood. The receptors stem from a girl between 5 and 17 years old with multiple sclerosis.

This clonotype has a handful of counts. CDR3 bases: TGTGCCAGCTCACCACCGGGACTAGCGGTCACCGGGGAGCTGTTTTTT. This codes for CASSPPGLAVTGELFF. The rearrangement joins TRBV18 to TRBJ2-2, with 11 bases matching TRBD2. Trimming removed 0 bases from V and 4 bases from J; junction bases left unmatched: 1. CDR3 length equals 16 residues. CDR1 KGHSH and CDR2 LQKENI come from the germline V gene.

V usage is TRBV11-2 and J usage is TRBJ2-4, with D maybe TRBD2 (6 bases). The germline V and J ends were trimmed by 3 bases and 3 bases, with 9 bases remaining between them. CDR1 and CDR2 from the germline V gene are SGHAT and FQNNGV. CDR3 size: 14 residues. CDR3 bases: TGTGCCAGCAGCTTGCAGGGAGGCAAAAACATTCAGTACTTC. It codes for CASSLQGGKNIQYF.

This chain uses TRBV7-2 with TRBJ1-4; 9 bases map to TRBD1. V shed 0 bases and J 1 base; nucleotides not matched to a gene: 3. Germline V lookup: CDR1 SGHTA, CDR2 FQGNSA. The CDR3 covers 17 residues. Written as DNA, the CDR3 is TGTGCCAGCAGCTTAGCCGCGGGACAGGGAACTAATGAAAAACTGTTTTTT. Protein sequence: CASSLAAGQGTNEKLFF.

This clonotype was seen only once. This chain links TRBV24-1 with TRBJ2-6, with D unclear. The CDR3 consists of 15 residues. The V gene lost 3 bases and the J gene lost 0 bases, with 5 bases spanning the gap. Germline CDR1 is KGHDR and CDR2 is SFDVKD. The CDR3 DNA reads TGTGCCACCAGTGATAGGTACTCTGGGGCCAACGTCCTGACTTTC. The encoded protein is CATSDRYSGANVLTF.

This sequence joins TRBV28 and TRBJ2-5; D perhaps matches TRBD1 (6 bases). TRBJ2-7 explains the end of the DNA better; the J call may be wrong. The V gene's germline CDR1 is MDHEN and CDR2 SYDVKM. There are 14 residues in the CDR3. CDR3: CASRGWGRGYEQYF. DNA of the CDR3: TGTGCCAGCAGGGGCTGGGGCAGGGGCTACGAGCAGTACTTC.

This chain joins TRBV28 and TRBJ2-1; D is undetermined. Trimming cost V 3 bases and J 6 bases, with 9 bases left between them. The length of the CDR3 is 13 residues. Germline V lookup: CDR1 MDHEN, CDR2 SYDVKM. The CDR3 nucleotides are TGTGCCAGCAGTTTTCGGGTAGGCAATGAGCAGTTCTTC. Residues: CASSFRVGNEQFF.

The chain recombines TRBV5-1 with TRBJ2-7, with D possibly being TRBD1 (6 bases). The J call is uncertain, as TRBJ2-4 better fits the DNA end. Germline-derived CDR1 and CDR2 are SGHRS and YFSETQ. CDR3 length equals 14 residues. CDR3 residues: CASSQGRPGDIQYF. The CDR3 DNA reads TGCGCCAGCAGCCAGGGACGGCCAGGGGACATTCAGTACTTC.

The chain carries TRBV7-9 and TRBJ2-7; 9 bases line up with TRBD1. The CDR3 is 18 residues long. The germline gives CDR1 SEHNR, CDR2 FQNEAQ (reference sequence). With 3 bases clipped from V and 3 bases from J, the junction kept 15 bases outside the gene matches. The CDR3 region is CASSFPKDTGGGRYEQYF. CDR3 in DNA: TGTGCCAGCAGCTTCCCGAAAGACACAGGGGGCGGACGCTACGAGCAGTACTTC. Using reference TRBV7-9 and TRBJ2-7 for the parts outside the CDR3, the full variable domain is DTGVSQNPRHKITKRGQNVTFRCDPISEHNRLYWYRQTLGQGPEFLTYFQNEAQLEKSRLLSDRFSAERPKGSFSTLEIQRTEQGDSAMYLCASSFPKDTGGGRYEQYFGPGTRLTVT.

V gene TRBV28 combines with J gene TRBJ2-5; D is possibly TRBD2 (5 bases). Germline-derived CDR1 and CDR2 are MDHEN and SYDVKM. The CDR3 is 16 residues long. With 3 bases removed from V and 0 bases from J, the gap between germline ends came to 14 bases. The CDR3 DNA sequence: TGTGCCAGCAGTTTTTTCGCTGGCGGGTACCAAGAGACCCAGTACTTC. Its protein is CASSFFAGGYQETQYF.

This clonotype was seen a few times. This chain joins TRBV3-1 and TRBJ2-1; 7 bases fit TRBD2. After removal of 0 bases from V and 9 bases from J, the junction contained 5 bases not matched to a gene. This CDR3 is 14 amino acids long. Germline CDR1 and CDR2: LGHDT and YNNKEL (reference sequence). CDR3 nucleotide sequence: TGTGCCAGCAGCCAAGAAGGCGGGAGTACTGAGCAGTTCTTC. This sequence encodes CASSQEGGSTEQFF.

CDR3 DNA sequence: TGCAGTGCTTCTGCTAGCGGGAGGTATCAAGAGACCCAGTACTTC. Translating gives CSASASGRYQETQYF. The chain combines TRBV20-1 with TRBJ2-5; 11 bases map to TRBD2. J gave up 2 bases and V 5 bases, and 7 bases lay outside the gene matches. The length of the CDR3 is 15 residues. Germline loops: CDR1 DFQATT, CDR2 SNEGSKA (reference sequence).

The gene calls are TRBV5-1 and TRBJ2-5; D might be TRBD2 (5 bases). The CDR3 extends over 15 amino acids. Looked up from germline, CDR1 is SGHRS and CDR2 is YFSETQ. V lost 5 bases and J 4 bases, leaving 18 bases between the germline ends. The CDR3 nucleotides are TGCGCCAGCAGGAACGGCCCAGGAGGTGGAGAGACCCAGTACTTC. Translating gives CASRNGPGGGETQYF.

This clonotype appeared a few times. V gene TRBV28 combines with J gene TRBJ2-5, with 12 bases lining up with TRBD2. The end of the DNA aligns better with TRBJ2-7, so the J call may be wrong. Germline V gene data show CDR1 as MDHEN and CDR2 as SYDVKM. The CDR3 totals 14 residues. The CDR3 nucleotides read TGTGCCAGCATGGGGACTAGCGGGCCCTACGAGCAGTACTTC. This translates into CASMGTSGPYEQYF.

A few counts support this clonotype. J is TRBJ2-2 and V is TRBV12-3 or TRBV12-4; 11 positions match TRBD2. Losses at the gene ends were 7 bases for V and 0 bases for J; bases not matched to a gene: 7. The CDR3 has 17 amino acids. The CDR3 DNA reads as TGTGCCAGCACCTTTCGACTAGCGGGGACGAACACCGGGGAGCTGTTTTTT. It is translated as CASTFRLAGTNTGELFF.

This clonotype was picked up a small number of times. The gene calls are TRBV7-2 and TRBJ1-1; perhaps TRBD1 as D (6 bases). Germline CDR1 and CDR2: SGHTA and FQGNSA. The CDR3 runs 13 residues. Trimming removed 3 bases at V and 4 bases at J, with 9 bases between. The CDR3 spells CASSFQGSTEAFF. The CDR3 DNA follows: TGTGCCAGCAGCTTTCAGGGGAGCACTGAAGCTTTCTTT.

V gene TRBV7-9 combines with J gene TRBJ2-1; no reliable D call. This CDR3 is 14 amino acids long. In germline, CDR1 is SEHNR, CDR2 FQNEAQ (reference sequence). V gave up 5 bases and J gave up 6 bases, with 14 bases separating them. In DNA form, the CDR3 reads TGTGCCAGCAGCGGGCGGTCCCCTCCCAATGAGCAGTTCTTC. Protein sequence: CASSGRSPPNEQFF.

This clonotype was counted only a few times. The V and J genes are TRBV12-5 and TRBJ2-1; D not certain. This CDR3 contains 11 residues. CDR1 is LGHNT, CDR2 FRNRAP, per germline. Trimming left V 5 bases short and J 8 bases short, with 7 bases between. The DNA for the CDR3 is TGTGCTAGTGGTCCCGGTGATGAGCAGTTCTTC. Translation: CASGPGDEQFF.

This clonotype has only a few counts. This sequence joins TRBV20-1 and TRBJ2-5; the D gene could be TRBD1 or TRBD2 (7 bases each). Per germline, CDR1 DFQATT and CDR2 SNEGSKA (reference sequence). Trimming removed 3 bases from V and 4 bases from J, with 15 bases in between. The CDR3 runs 14 residues. The CDR3 DNA sequence: TGCAGTGCTAGTGTGGGAGGGGGCATAGAGACCCAGTACTTC. Translation: CSASVGGGIETQYF.

The chain employs TRBV11-2 and TRBJ2-7; 9 nucleotides align to TRBD2. Germline-derived CDR1 and CDR2 are SGHAT and FQNNGV. The CDR3 contains 15 residues. After removal of 5 bases from V and 3 bases from J, the junction contained 8 bases not matched to a gene. CDR3 protein: CASSHPLAGFYEQYF. CDR3 bases: TGTGCCAGCAGCCATCCTCTAGCGGGGTTCTACGAGCAGTACTTC. Full variable domain (outside the CDR3, taken from reference TRBV11-2 and TRBJ2-7): EAGVAQSPRYKIIEKRQSVAFWCNPISGHATLYWYQQILGQGPKLLIQFQNNGVVDDSQLPKDRFSAERLKGVDSTLKIQPAKLEDSAVYLCASSHPLAGFYEQYFGPGTRLTVT.

V usage is TRBV29-1 and J usage is TRBJ2-5; no definite D call. The germline CDR1 and CDR2 sequences are SQVTM and ANQGSEA. The CDR3 has 11 amino acids. Trimming removed 3 bases from V and 5 bases from J, with 7 bases in between. The CDR3 here is CSVEFGETQYF. CDR3 nucleotide sequence: TGCAGCGTTGAGTTCGGGGAGACCCAGTACTTC.

The genes are TRBV6-6 and TRBJ2-1; D is possibly TRBD2 (5 bases). The V gene lost 8 bases and the J gene lost 10 bases, with 18 bases spanning the gap. Germline CDR1 MNHNY, CDR2 SVGAGI (reference sequence). The CDR3 extends over 13 amino acids. The CDR3 protein is CASGSSGLAEQFF. CDR3 nucleotide sequence: TGTGCCAGCGGCAGCAGCGGCCTTGCCGAGCAGTTCTTC.

This clonotype was recorded a few times. The CDR3 here is CSARGDTSDSYEQYF. The CDR3 DNA sequence: TGCAGTGCTAGAGGTGATACTAGCGACTCCTACGAGCAGTACTTC. The V call is TRBV20-1, the J call TRBJ2-7, with 7 bases that match TRBD2. Trimming cost V 1 base and J 0 bases; bases outside gene matches: 6. This CDR3 region has 15 residues. Germline assignment: CDR1 DFQATT and CDR2 SNEGSKA (reference sequence).

The rearrangement joins TRBV14 to TRBJ2-4; tentative D call: TRBD2 (6 bases). The tail of the sequence fits TRBJ2-7 better, so the J call may be wrong. The CDR3 is 15 residues long. CDR1 and CDR2 from the germline V gene are SGHDN and FVKESK. The CDR3 region has the DNA TGTGCCAGCAGCCAAGATCGCGGGGAACCCTACGAGCAGTACTTC. Its translation: CASSQDRGEPYEQYF.

The chain uses TRBV3-1 and TRBJ2-5; D gene uncertain. The ends were cut back, 0 bases at V and 3 bases at J, with 20 bases in the middle. Looked up from germline, CDR1 is LGHDT and CDR2 is YNNKEL (reference sequence). The CDR3 is 18 residues long. The CDR3 DNA sequence: TGTGCCAGCAGCCAAGATTGGGTTGCGAACGGTAACGAAGAGACCCAGTACTTC. Its translation is CASSQDWVANGNEETQYF.

The chain carries TRBV12-3 or TRBV12-4 and TRBJ1-1, with 8 bases fitting TRBD1. V trimming: 5 bases; J trimming: 5 bases; junction bases outside the gene matches: 7. CDR3 length: 14 amino acids. The chain's CDR3 is CASSMTGEGTEAFF. The CDR3 DNA follows: TGTGCCAGCAGTATGACAGGGGAGGGGACTGAAGCTTTCTTT.